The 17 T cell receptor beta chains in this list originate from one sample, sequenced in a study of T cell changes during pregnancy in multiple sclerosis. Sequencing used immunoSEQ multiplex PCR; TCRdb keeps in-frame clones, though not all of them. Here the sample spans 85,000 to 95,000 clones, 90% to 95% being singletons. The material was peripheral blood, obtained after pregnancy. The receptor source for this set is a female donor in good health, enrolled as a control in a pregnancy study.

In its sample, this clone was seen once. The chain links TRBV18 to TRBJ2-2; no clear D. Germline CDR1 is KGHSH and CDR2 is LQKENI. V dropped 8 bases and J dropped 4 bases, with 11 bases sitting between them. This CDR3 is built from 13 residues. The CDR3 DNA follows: TGTGCCAGCGCGATGACGGGCACCGGGGAGCTGTTTTTT. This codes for CASAMTGTGELFF.

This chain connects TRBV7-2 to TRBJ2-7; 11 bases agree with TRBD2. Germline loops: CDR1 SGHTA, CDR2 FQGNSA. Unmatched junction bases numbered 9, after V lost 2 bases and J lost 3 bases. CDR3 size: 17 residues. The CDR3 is CASSLRPSGGPLYEQYF. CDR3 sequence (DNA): TGTGCCAGCAGCTTAAGGCCTAGCGGGGGGCCCCTCTACGAGCAGTACTTC.

Here the CDR3 reads CASSLGPTLGGAKPQHF. The CDR3 coding sequence is TGTGCCAGCAGCTTAGGGCCCACACTAGGGGGGGCTAAGCCCCAGCATTTT. The chain links TRBV11-1 to TRBJ1-5; possible D gene TRBD1, 6 bases. V gave up 1 base and J gave up 8 bases, with 21 bases separating them. CDR3 length: 17 residues. In germline, CDR1 is SGHAT, CDR2 FQDESV (reference sequence).

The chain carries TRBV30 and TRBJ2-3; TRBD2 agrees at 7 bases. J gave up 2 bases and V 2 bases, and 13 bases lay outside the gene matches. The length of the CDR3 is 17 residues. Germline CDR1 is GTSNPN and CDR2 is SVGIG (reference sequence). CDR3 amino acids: CAWSPRPARGDTDTQYF. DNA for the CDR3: TGTGCCTGGAGTCCTCGCCCCGCCCGGGGGGACACAGATACGCAGTATTTT.

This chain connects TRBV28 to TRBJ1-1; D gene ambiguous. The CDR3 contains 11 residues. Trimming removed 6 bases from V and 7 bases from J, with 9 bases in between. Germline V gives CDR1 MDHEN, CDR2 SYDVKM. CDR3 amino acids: CASRDSYEAFF. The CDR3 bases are TGTGCCAGCAGGGACTCATATGAAGCTTTCTTT.

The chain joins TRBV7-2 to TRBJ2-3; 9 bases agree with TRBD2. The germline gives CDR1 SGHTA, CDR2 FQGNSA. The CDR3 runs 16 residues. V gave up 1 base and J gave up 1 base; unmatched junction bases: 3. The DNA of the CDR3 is TGTGCCAGCAGCTTAGATGTAGCGGGGGGCACAGATACGCAGTATTTT. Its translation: CASSLDVAGGTDTQYF.

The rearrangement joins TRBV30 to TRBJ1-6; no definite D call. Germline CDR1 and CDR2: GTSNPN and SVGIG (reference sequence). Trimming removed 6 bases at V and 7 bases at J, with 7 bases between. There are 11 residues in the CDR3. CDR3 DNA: TGTGCCTGCCGACAAAATTCACCCCTCCACTTT. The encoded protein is CACRQNSPLHF.

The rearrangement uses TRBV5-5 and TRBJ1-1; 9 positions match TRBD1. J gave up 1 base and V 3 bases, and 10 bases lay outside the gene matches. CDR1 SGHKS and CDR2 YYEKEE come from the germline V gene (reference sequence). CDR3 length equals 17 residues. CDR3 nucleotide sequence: TGTGCCAGCAGCTCACCGGGACAGGGAATCGGGAACACTGAAGCTTTCTTT. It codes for CASSSPGQGIGNTEAFF.

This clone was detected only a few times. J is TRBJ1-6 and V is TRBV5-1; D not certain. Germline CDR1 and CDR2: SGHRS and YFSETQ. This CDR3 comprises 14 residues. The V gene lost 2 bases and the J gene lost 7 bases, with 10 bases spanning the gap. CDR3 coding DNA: TGCGCCAGCAGCTTTCTTCCGGGAAATTCACCCCTCCACTTT. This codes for CASSFLPGNSPLHF.

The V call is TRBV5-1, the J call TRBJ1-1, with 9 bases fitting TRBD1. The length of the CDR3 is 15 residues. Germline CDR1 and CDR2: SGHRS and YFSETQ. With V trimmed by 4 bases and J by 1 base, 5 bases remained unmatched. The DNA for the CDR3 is TGCGCCAGCAGCCTAAAGACAGGGGGGAACACTGAAGCTTTCTTT. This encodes CASSLKTGGNTEAFF. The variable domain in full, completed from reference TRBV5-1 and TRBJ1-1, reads KAGVTQTPRYLIKTRGQQVTLSCSPISGHRSVSWYQQTPGQGLQFLFEYFSETQRNKGNFPGRFSGRQFSNSRSEMNVSTLELGDSALYLCASSLKTGGNTEAFFGQGTRLTVV.

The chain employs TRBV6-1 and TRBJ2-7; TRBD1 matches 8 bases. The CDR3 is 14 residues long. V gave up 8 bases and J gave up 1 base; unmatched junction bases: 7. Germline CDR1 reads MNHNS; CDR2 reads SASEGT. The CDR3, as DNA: TGTGCCAGCGAGGGACAGGCCATATCCTACGAGCAGTACTTC. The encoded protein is CASEGQAISYEQYF.

The CDR3 sequence is CASSLGLAGGDNEQFF. The CDR3 DNA sequence: TGTGCCAGCAGCTTAGGCCTAGCGGGGGGGGACAATGAGCAGTTCTTC. V is TRBV13 and J is TRBJ2-1, with 12 bases lining up with TRBD2. Looked up from germline, CDR1 is PRHDT and CDR2 is FYEKMQ (reference sequence). With V trimmed by 0 bases and J by 5 bases, 2 bases remained unmatched. This CDR3 region has 16 residues.

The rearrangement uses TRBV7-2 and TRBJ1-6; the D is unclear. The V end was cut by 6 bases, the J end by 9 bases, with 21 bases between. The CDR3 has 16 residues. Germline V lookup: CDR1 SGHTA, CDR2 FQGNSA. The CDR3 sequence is CASSNPGSSGSSPLHF. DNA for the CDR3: TGTGCCAGCAGTAACCCGGGATCCTCGGGCTCTTCACCCCTCCACTTT. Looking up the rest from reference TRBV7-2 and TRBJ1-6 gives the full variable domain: GAGVSQSPSNKVTEKGKDVELRCDPISGHTALYWYRQSLGQGLEFLIYFQGNSAPDKSGLPSDRFSAERTGGSVSTLTIQRTQQEDSAVYLCASSNPGSSGSSPLHFGNGTRLTVT.

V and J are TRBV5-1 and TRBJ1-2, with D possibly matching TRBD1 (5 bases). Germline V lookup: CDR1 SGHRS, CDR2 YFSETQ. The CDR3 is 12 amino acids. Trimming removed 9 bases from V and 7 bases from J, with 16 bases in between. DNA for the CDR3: TGCGCCAATAAAGGGGTGGGGTTTGGCTACACCTTC. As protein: CANKGVGFGYTF.

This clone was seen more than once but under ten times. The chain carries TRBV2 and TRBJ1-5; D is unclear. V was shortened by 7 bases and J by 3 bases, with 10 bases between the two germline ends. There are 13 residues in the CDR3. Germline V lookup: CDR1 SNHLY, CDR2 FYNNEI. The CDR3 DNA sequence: TGTGCCAGCAAGGAGGCCATCAATCAGCCCCAGCATTTT. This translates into CASKEAINQPQHF.

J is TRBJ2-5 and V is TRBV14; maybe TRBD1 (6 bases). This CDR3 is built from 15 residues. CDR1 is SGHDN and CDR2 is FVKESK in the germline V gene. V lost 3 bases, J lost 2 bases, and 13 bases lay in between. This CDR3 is CASSQGRTAQETQYF. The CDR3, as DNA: TGTGCCAGCAGCCAGGGGCGGACAGCACAAGAGACCCAGTACTTC.

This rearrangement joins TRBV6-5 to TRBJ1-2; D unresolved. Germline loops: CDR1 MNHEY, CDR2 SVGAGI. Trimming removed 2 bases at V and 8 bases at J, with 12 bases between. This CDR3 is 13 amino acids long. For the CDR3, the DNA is TGTGCCAGCAGTTACACTACTATGAGGGGCTACACCTTC. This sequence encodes CASSYTTMRGYTF.